This T cell receptor (beta chain) was identified in a study of T-cell reconstitution after alpha-beta-depleted transplantation in children. Overall study findings and caveats: Fresh T-cell production supplied most of the T-cell counts and diversity seen one year after transplant.

Unique molecular identifiers were built into the TCRbeta library. Each CDR3 protein gets one entry after TCRdb re-called the PCR reads with MiXCR. The sample lists 200,000 or so distinct CDR3 sequences; 6.3% were seen once. This clonotype showed up many times. What it binds is not known. This CDR3 is 13 amino acids long. V lost 4 bases, J lost 3 bases, and 10 bases lay in between. The V and J genes are TRBV12-3 or TRBV12-4 and TRBJ2-7; D gene ambiguous. The material was PBMCs, obtained before TCRalphabeta/CD19-depleted stem cell transplant. The sequence was obtained from a girl in the first two years of life with combined immunodeficiency, due to receive a stem cell transplant. CDR3 nucleotides: TGTGCCAGCAGTTCTGGGTCCCTCTACGAGCAGTACTTC. It translates to CASSSGSLYEQYF.